The rows below give T cell receptor beta chains drawn from one sample of a study of shared clonotypes between healthy human individuals. TCRdb's table, derived via immunoSEQ multiplex PCR, lists solely in-frame clones and lacks some. The table shows over 2 million clones, with about 94% occurring only once. Sequenced material: naive CD8+ T cells sorted from blood. Receptors were obtained from a man between 18 and 29 years old in good health. CDR3s include the opening cysteine and the closing phenylalanine or tryptophan. Fields, in order: V gene, clone size, D gene, J gene, CDR3 DNA, CDR3 protein. A D gene is named only where the DNA matches it firmly. Size is omitted from some rows. Given values are once, few, many or a class for expanded clones.

>TRBV2|-|-|TRBJ1-6
TGTGCCAGCACTGGGGTTACGAATAATTCACCCCTCCACTTT
CASTGVTNNSPLHF
>TRBV29-1|-|-|TRBJ2-7
TGCAGCGTTGAAGATGCGGACGGAAATTACCCTTACGAGCAGTACTTC
CSVEDADGNYPYEQYF
>TRBV4-1|-|-|TRBJ1-2
TGCGCCAGCAGCCTCCGGGACACCCCTAACTATGGCTACACCTTC
CASSLRDTPNYGYTF
>TRBV5-6|-|TRBD1|TRBJ2-7
TGTGCCAGCAGCTTGAAGGAGCGGACAGGCACCTACGAGCAGTACTTC
CASSLKERTGTYEQYF
>TRBV5-6|-|-|TRBJ2-7
TGTGCCAGCAGCCCCGGAGGGGGCGGAATCTCCTACGAGCAGTACTTC
CASSPGGGGISYEQYF
>TRBV6-5|-|-|TRBJ1-1
TGTGCCAGCAGTTACGAGAGGGGAGCAACTGAAGCTTTCTTT
CASSYERGATEAFF
>TRBV5-1|-|TRBD2|TRBJ2-7
TGCGCCAGCAGCTTGGGTAAGGGACTAGCACGGGAGCAGTACTTC
CASSLGKGLAREQYF
>TRBV7-9|-|-|TRBJ1-2
TGTGCCAGCAGCCTAGAGACTGGGGCCGGCTACACCTTC
CASSLETGAGYTF
>TRBV7-2|-|TRBD2|TRBJ2-1
TGTGCCAGCAGCCACCTAGCGGGAGGCTCCTACAATGAGCAGTTCTTC
CASSHLAGGSYNEQFF
>TRBV2|-|TRBD1|TRBJ2-2
TGTGCCAGCATAAGTAGGACAGGGGGTACGAACACCGGGGAGCTGTTTTTT
CASISRTGGTNTGELFF
>TRBV5-6|-|-|TRBJ1-2
TGTGCCAGCTCGGCCTCAGGCTATGGCTACACCTTC
CASSASGYGYTF
>TRBV27|-|-|TRBJ2-1
TGTGCCAGCACCACGAGGGGGGGAGTCGTCAATGAGCAGTTCTTC
CASTTRGGVVNEQFF
>TRBV6-5|-|-|TRBJ1-2
TGTGCCAGCAGTTACTCTGGGGTCGGCTACACCTTC
CASSYSGVGYTF
>TRBV7-9|-|TRBD1|TRBJ1-3
TGTGCCAGCAGCTCCCCCCAGGACAGGGCATCTTACACCATATATTTT
CASSSPQDRASYTIYF
>TRBV4-3|-|-|TRBJ2-5
TGCGCCAGCAGCCGACTACTGGACCCACAAGAGACCCAGTACTTC
CASSRLLDPQETQYF
>TRBV2|-|TRBD1|TRBJ2-5
TGTGCCAGCAGTGGACAGGGGGCGGGGGAGACCCAGTACTTC
CASSGQGAGETQYF
>TRBV19|-|-|TRBJ1-1
TGTGCCAGTAGTACAAGCAGGGGTACTGAAGCTTTCTTT
CASSTSRGTEAFF
>TRBV6-5|-|TRBD2|TRBJ2-1
TGTGCCAGCAGTGGCGGACTAGCGGGGGACAATGAGCAGTTCTTC
CASSGGLAGDNEQFF
>TRBV19|-|-|TRBJ1-1
TGTGCCAGTACCAAGGGATTAGAGGGCACTGAAGCTTTCTTT
CASTKGLEGTEAFF
>TRBV28|-|-|TRBJ2-7
TGTGCCAGCAGTTTTAGGAGGGGAGGCGAGCAGTACTTC
CASSFRRGGEQYF
>TRBV10-1|-|-|TRBJ2-3
TGCGCCAGCAGTGACGACAGGTGGATAGATACGCAGTATTTT
CASSDDRWIDTQYF
>TRBV5-4|-|-|TRBJ2-7
TGTGCCAGCAGCTTGGAAGGGCCAGCCTACGAGCAGTACTTC
CASSLEGPAYEQYF
>TRBV14|-|TRBD1|TRBJ2-7
TGTGCCAGCAGCCAAGATGAGGGACAGGGAGGCGAGCAGTACTTC
CASSQDEGQGGEQYF
>TRBV6-1|-|TRBD1|TRBJ1-4
TGTGCCAGCAGTGAGGACAGGGGGCTTGAAAAACTGTTTTTT
CASSEDRGLEKLFF
>TRBV4-2|-|-|TRBJ2-2
TGTGCCAGCAGCCAAGGCAGGACTGGCCCTTACGGGGAGCTGTTTTTT
CASSQGRTGPYGELFF
>TRBV11-2|-|TRBD1|TRBJ2-7
TGTGCCAGCAGCTCACCCTGGGGACAGGGGAACTACGAGCAGTACTTC
CASSSPWGQGNYEQYF
>TRBV28|-|-|TRBJ2-7
TGTGCCAGCAGTGAGACTGCTGAGCCCCCCTACGAGCAGTACTTC
CASSETAEPPYEQYF
>TRBV6-5|-|TRBD2|TRBJ2-1
TGTGCCAGCAGTTGGACTAGCGGGGACGCTGAGCAGTTCTTC
CASSWTSGDAEQFF
>TRBV5-1|-|TRBD1|TRBJ2-5
TGCGCCAGCAGCTCCCAAGGACAGGGAGGAGAGACCCAGTACTTC
CASSSQGQGGETQYF
>TRBV6-6|-|-|TRBJ1-2
TGTGCCGCGGGGCAGTTAACCTATGGCTACACCTTC
CAAGQLTYGYTF
>TRBV4-3|-|TRBD2|TRBJ2-7
TGCGCCAGCAGCAGGGCTAGCGGAGCCTACGAGCAGTACTTC
CASSRASGAYEQYF
>TRBV10-1|-|-|TRBJ1-3
TGCGCCAGCAGTGAGTCGCCCGATGGATCTGGAAACACCATATATTTT
CASSESPDGSGNTIYF
>TRBV4-1|-|TRBD1|TRBJ1-2
TGCGCCAGCAGCCAGGTAGCGACAGGGTGGTTCAACTATGGCTACACCTTC
CASSQVATGWFNYGYTF
>TRBV19|-|-|TRBJ2-3
TGTGCCAGTAGTATAGGTTTACGAGATACGCAGTATTTT
CASSIGLRDTQYF
>TRBV7-9|-|TRBD1|TRBJ1-2
TGTGCCAGCAGCCTTGGACAGGGCCTCTATGGCTACACCTTC
CASSLGQGLYGYTF
>TRBV6-4|-|TRBD1|TRBJ1-5
TGTGCCAGCATCTCTAAGGACAGGGTACAGCCCCAGCATTTT
CASISKDRVQPQHF
>TRBV28|-|-|TRBJ2-7
TGTGCCAGCAGTTTATCAAAATACGAGCAGTACTTC
CASSLSKYEQYF
>TRBV5-1|-|TRBD2|TRBJ2-1
TGCGCCAGCAGCTGGGGTGGGGTAGCGGGTACCTACAATGAGCAGTTCTTC
CASSWGGVAGTYNEQFF
>TRBV5-4|-|TRBD1|TRBJ1-1
TGTGCCAGCAGCGTGGGACAGGTCTCTCTCTTGAACACTGAAGCTTTCTTT
CASSVGQVSLLNTEAFF
>TRBV7-9|-|-|TRBJ2-7
TGTGCCAGCAGCTCCCCCCCTTCGGACAAGTCATCCTACGAGCAGTACTTC
CASSSPPSDKSSYEQYF
>TRBV27|-|-|TRBJ2-7
TGTGCCAGCAGTTTGTTAGCGGGTGGGGGCCAAAACGAGCAGTACTTC
CASSLLAGGGQNEQYF
>TRBV9|-|-|TRBJ2-2
TGTGCCAGCAGCCCCAGCTGGGGGAGGAACACCGGGGAGCTGTTTTTT
CASSPSWGRNTGELFF
>TRBV4-1|-|TRBD1|TRBJ2-2
TGCGCCAGCAGCCCCCTTGGGACAGGGAAGACCGGGGAGCTGTTTTTT
CASSPLGTGKTGELFF
>TRBV6-1|-|-|TRBJ2-3
TGTGCCAGCATTCCTTTGGCAAAGGGGCGGGATACGCAGTATTTT
CASIPLAKGRDTQYF
>TRBV5-6|-|-|TRBJ2-3
TGTGCCAGCAGCCTGAGTGGGTTTCGATCGCGAACTAGCACAGATACGCAGTATTTT
CASSLSGFRSRTSTDTQYF
>TRBV7-9|-|-|TRBJ2-1
TGTGCCAGCAGCTTAACCGGGCCGTTAGTCCATGAGCAGTTCTTC
CASSLTGPLVHEQFF
>TRBV11-2|-|-|TRBJ1-3
TGTGCCAGCAGTCCCGATCACAGTCCCTCTGGAAACACCATATATTTT
CASSPDHSPSGNTIYF
>TRBV27|once|-|TRBJ2-1
TGTGCCAGCAGTTTATCCGCCGGGACACAGGACAATGAGCAGTTCTTC
CASSLSAGTQDNEQFF
>TRBV4-2|-|-|TRBJ2-7
TGTGCCAGCAGCCAAGATTGGGGGGCGCCCTTGGACGAGCAGTACTTC
CASSQDWGAPLDEQYF
>TRBV27|-|-|TRBJ2-3
TGTGCCAGCAGAACCGGAGCAGATACGCAGTATTTT
CASRTGADTQYF